The clone carrying this T cell receptor (beta chain) was counted many times. Its cognate antigen is unknown. Deletions cut 6 bases from V and 11 bases from J, with 14 bases between. The CDR3 contains 12 residues. Germline CDR1 and CDR2: MNHEY and SVGEGT. Each cDNA molecule carried a unique molecular identifier. TCRdb re-derived calls from the 5' RACE reads in MiXCR, one entry per CDR3 protein. The sample shows more than 45,000 distinct CDR3 sequences, 9.5% to 15% of them seen only once. The source of the sample is a study of early T cells in non-severe SARS-CoV-2 infection. Study in general: Sequencing was performed on bulk RNA from unsorted whole blood, leaving chains unpaired. The study, taken as a whole, reports: Matching results from VDJdb favored anti-spike CD8 responses, leaving private and CD4 specificities undetected.

The receptor's source is an adult who was a healthcare worker with PCR-confirmed SARS-CoV-2 infection or an uninfected control (not recorded which). The genes are TRBV6-2 or TRBV6-3 and TRBJ1-5; D is uncertain. The sequencing input was whole blood. CDR3 nucleotide sequence: TGTGCCAGCAGCTCCCCGACAATGGCCCAGCATTTT. This encodes CASSSPTMAQHF.